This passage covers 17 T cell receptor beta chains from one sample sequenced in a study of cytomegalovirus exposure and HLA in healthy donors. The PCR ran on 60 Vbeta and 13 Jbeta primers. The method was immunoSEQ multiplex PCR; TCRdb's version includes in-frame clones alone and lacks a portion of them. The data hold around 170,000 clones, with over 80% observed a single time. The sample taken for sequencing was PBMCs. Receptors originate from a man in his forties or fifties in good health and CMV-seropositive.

In nucleotides, the CDR3 is TGCGCCAGCAGCCAAGACGTAGCCACGATCGAGGGTGAAGCTTTCTTT. It encodes CASSQDVATIEGEAFF. The chain employs TRBV4-3 and TRBJ1-1, with D hard to call. Germline lookup yields CDR1 LGHNA and CDR2 YSLEER. Trimming removed 0 bases at V and 7 bases at J, with 18 bases between. The CDR3 runs to 16 residues.

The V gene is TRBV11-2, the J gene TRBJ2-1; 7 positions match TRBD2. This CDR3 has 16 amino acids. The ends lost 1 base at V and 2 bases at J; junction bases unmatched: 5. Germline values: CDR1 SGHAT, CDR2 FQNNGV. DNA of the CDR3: TGTGCCAGCAGCTTAGTTCTAGCGGTACCCTACAATGAGCAGTTCTTC. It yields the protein CASSLVLAVPYNEQFF.

In DNA form, the CDR3 reads TGTGCCAGCACCGTAGCGGGGGGGCCCTACAATGAGCAGTTCTTC. Amino acid sequence: CASTVAGGPYNEQFF. V and J are TRBV27 and TRBJ2-1, with 11 bases lining up with TRBD2. The CDR3 is 15 amino acids. Germline V lookup: CDR1 MNHEY, CDR2 SMNVEV (reference sequence). Trimming removed 7 bases from V and 2 bases from J; junction bases left unmatched: 4.

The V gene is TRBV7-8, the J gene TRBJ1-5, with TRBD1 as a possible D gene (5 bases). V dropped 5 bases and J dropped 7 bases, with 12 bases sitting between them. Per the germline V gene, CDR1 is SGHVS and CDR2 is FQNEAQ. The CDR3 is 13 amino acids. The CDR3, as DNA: TGTGCCAGCAGCCGACGGGGGGGACAGCCCCAGCATTTT. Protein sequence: CASSRRGGQPQHF.

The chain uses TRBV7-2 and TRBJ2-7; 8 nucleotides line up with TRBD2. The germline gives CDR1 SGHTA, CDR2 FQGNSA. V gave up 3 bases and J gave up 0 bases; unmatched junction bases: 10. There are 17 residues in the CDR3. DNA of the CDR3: TGTGCCAGCAGCTTTAACGTAGGGCTAGCGGGCTCCTACGAGCAGTACTTC. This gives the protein CASSFNVGLAGSYEQYF.

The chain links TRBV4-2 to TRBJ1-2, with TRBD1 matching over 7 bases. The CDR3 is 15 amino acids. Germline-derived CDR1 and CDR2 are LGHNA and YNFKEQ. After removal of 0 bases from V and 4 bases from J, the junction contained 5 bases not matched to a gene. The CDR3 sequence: CASSQDQGGVYGYTF. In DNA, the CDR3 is TGTGCCAGCAGCCAAGATCAGGGGGGAGTCTATGGCTACACCTTC.

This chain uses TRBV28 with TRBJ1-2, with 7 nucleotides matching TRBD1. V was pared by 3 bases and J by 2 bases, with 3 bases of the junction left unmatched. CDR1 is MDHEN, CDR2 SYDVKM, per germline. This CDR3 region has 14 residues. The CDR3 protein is CASSFGTENYGYTF. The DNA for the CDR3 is TGTGCCAGCAGTTTTGGGACAGAGAACTATGGCTACACCTTC.

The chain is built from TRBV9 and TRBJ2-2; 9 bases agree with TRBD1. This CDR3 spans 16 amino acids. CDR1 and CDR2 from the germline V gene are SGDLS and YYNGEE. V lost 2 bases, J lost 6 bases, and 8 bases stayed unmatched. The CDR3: CASSVLPGQGPGELFF. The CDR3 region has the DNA TGTGCCAGCAGCGTTCTCCCGGGACAGGGACCCGGGGAGCTGTTTTTT. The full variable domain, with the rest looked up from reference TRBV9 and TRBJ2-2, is DSGVTQTPKHLITATGQRVTLRCSPRSGDLSVYWYQQSLDQGLQFLIQYYNGEERAKGNILERFSAQQFPDLHSELNLSSLELGDSALYFCASSVLPGQGPGELFFGEGSRLTVL.

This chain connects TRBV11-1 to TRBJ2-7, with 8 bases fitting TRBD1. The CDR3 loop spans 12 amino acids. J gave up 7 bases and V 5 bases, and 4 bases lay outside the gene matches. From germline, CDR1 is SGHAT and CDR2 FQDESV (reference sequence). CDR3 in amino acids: CASSATGGEQYF. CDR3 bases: TGTGCCAGCAGCGCCACAGGGGGTGAGCAGTACTTC.

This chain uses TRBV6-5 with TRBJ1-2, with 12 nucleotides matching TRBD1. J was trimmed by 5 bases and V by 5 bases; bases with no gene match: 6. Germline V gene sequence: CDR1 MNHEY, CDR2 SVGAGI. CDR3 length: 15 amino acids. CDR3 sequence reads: CASSRGTGGFYGYTF. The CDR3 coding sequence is TGTGCCAGCAGTCGAGGGACAGGGGGCTTTTATGGCTACACCTTC.

The CDR3 nucleotides read TGTGCCAGCAGCTCGACTCGGGACAGGGCTACCTACGAGCAGTACTTC. This codes for CASSSTRDRATYEQYF. This chain joins TRBV7-9 and TRBJ2-7; 9 bases fit TRBD1. Germline V gives CDR1 SEHNR, CDR2 FQNEAQ (reference sequence). The junction had 9 bases not matched to a gene; V was cut back by 4 bases and J by 2 bases. The CDR3 extends over 16 amino acids.

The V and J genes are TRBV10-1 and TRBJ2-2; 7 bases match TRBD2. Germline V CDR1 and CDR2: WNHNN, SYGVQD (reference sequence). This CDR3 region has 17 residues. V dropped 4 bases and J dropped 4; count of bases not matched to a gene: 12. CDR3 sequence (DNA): TGCGCCAGCAGTGGGACCCGGGGAGGGATGAGCACCGGGGAGCTGTTTTTT. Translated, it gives CASSGTRGGMSTGELFF.

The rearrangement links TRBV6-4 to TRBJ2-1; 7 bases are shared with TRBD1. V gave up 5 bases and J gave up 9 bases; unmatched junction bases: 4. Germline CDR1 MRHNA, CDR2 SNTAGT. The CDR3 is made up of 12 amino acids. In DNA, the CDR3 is TGTGCCAGCAGTCGAGGGGGCAGTGAGCAGTTCTTC. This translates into CASSRGGSEQFF.

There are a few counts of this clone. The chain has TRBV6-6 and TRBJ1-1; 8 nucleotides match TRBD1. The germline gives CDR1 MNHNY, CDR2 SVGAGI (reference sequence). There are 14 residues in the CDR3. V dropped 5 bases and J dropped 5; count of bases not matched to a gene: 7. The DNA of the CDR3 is TGTGCCAGCAGTACACAGGGGGAGGGAACTGAAGCTTTCTTT. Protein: CASSTQGEGTEAFF.

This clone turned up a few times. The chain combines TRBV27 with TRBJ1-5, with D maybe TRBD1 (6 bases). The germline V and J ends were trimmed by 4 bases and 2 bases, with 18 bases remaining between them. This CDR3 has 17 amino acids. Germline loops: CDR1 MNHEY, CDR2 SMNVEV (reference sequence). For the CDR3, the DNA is TGTGCCAGCAGTTCACAGGGAAGGCACGAGGGCAATCAGCCCCAGCATTTT. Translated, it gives CASSSQGRHEGNQPQHF.

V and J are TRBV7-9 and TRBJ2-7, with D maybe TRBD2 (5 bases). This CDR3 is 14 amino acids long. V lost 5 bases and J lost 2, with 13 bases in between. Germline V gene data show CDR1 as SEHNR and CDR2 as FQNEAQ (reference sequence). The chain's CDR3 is CASSNRESTYEQYF. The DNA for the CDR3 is TGTGCCAGCAGCAACCGGGAATCCACCTACGAGCAGTACTTC.

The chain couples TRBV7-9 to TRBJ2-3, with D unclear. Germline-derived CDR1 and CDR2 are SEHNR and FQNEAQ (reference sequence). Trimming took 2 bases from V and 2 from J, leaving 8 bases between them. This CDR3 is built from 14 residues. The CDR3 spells CASSLFQNTDTQYF. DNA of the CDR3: TGTGCCAGCAGCTTATTTCAGAACACAGATACGCAGTATTTT.